Below, one T cell receptor beta chain is given with its context. This sample is part of a study of blood T cell repertoires in COVID-19. Study details: Samples came from the United States, Italy and Spain, spanning acute and convalescent COVID-19.

Method: immunoSEQ multiplex PCR; TCRdb's copy keeps in-frame clones and lacks some. The table lists some 310,000 clones, 90% of them singletons. From germline, CDR1 is SGHNT and CDR2 YENEEA. The CDR3 is 16 residues long. V lost 1 base and J lost 5, with 16 bases in between. The sequence was collected from a woman in her 30s with COVID-19, enrolled during active disease. This chain links TRBV11-3 with TRBJ2-3; a possible D gene is TRBD1 (6 bases). The source material was peripheral blood. The CDR3 nucleotides are TGTGCCAGCAGCTTAGGCGTACAGGGTGACGGAGATACGCAGTATTTT. Its translation: CASSLGVQGDGDTQYF.